The 29 T cell receptor beta chains in this list originate from one sample, sequenced in a study of cytomegalovirus exposure and HLA in healthy donors. Use of 60 Vbeta and 13 Jbeta primers characterized the PCR. TCRdb keeps only in-frame clones here, not all; method: immunoSEQ multiplex PCR. The sample lists 110,000 to 150,000 clones; under 90% were seen once. The sequenced sample consisted of PBMCs. The source is a boy aged 2 to 10 in good health and CMV-seronegative.

The J gene is TRBJ2-5, the V gene TRBV27, with TRBD1 matching over 9 bases. V trimming: 6 bases; J trimming: 5 bases; junction bases outside the gene matches: 7. Germline V gives CDR1 MNHEY, CDR2 SMNVEV (reference sequence). This CDR3 contains 14 residues. CDR3 DNA sequence: TGTGCCAGCAGCTACAGGGGGCGGATGGAGACCCAGTACTTC. This sequence encodes CASSYRGRMETQYF.

The chain recombines TRBV11-2 with TRBJ2-1; TRBD2 aligns across 11 bases. This CDR3 has 16 amino acids. Germline loops: CDR1 SGHAT, CDR2 FQNNGV. V shed 2 bases, J shed 7 bases, and the junction held 7 bases outside the gene matches. CDR3 residues: CASSLPLAGEKNEQFF. Written as DNA, the CDR3 is TGTGCCAGCAGCTTACCACTAGCGGGAGAAAAGAATGAGCAGTTCTTC.

This rearrangement joins TRBV2 to TRBJ2-6; 9 nucleotides match TRBD1. This CDR3 comprises 17 residues. Germline values: CDR1 SNHLY, CDR2 FYNNEI. V lost 8 bases to trimming and J lost 3 bases; unmatched junction nucleotides: 11. The CDR3 DNA sequence: TGTGCCAGCGCCCGGGACAGGGAGCTCGGTGGGGCCAACGTCCTGACTTTC. Residues: CASARDRELGGANVLTF.

The genes are TRBV2 and TRBJ1-1, with D perhaps TRBD1 (6 bases). Trimming removed 0 bases from V and 0 bases from J, with 14 bases in between. The germline gives CDR1 SNHLY, CDR2 FYNNEI. The CDR3 is made up of 17 amino acids. The CDR3 loop is CASSEALRGQLNTEAFF. The CDR3 nucleotides read TGTGCCAGCAGTGAAGCGCTTCGAGGACAGCTGAACACTGAAGCTTTCTTT.

This chain joins TRBV19 and TRBJ1-1; D not resolved. Germline V CDR1 and CDR2: LNHDA, SQIVND (reference sequence). This CDR3 comprises 14 residues. V gave up 3 bases and J gave up 5 bases, with 13 bases separating them. The CDR3 spells CASSIEARGTEAFF. The CDR3 DNA reads TGTGCCAGTAGTATTGAGGCTCGAGGGACTGAAGCTTTCTTT.

The chain carries TRBV7-2 and TRBJ2-3; tentatively, D is TRBD2 (6 bases). V gave up 5 bases and J gave up 1 base, with 10 bases separating them. Germline CDR1 SGHTA, CDR2 FQGNSA. The CDR3 totals 14 residues. The CDR3 DNA follows: TGTGCCAGCAGCCAACCTAGCGGCACAGATACGCAGTATTTT. Its translation is CASSQPSGTDTQYF.

The chain joins TRBV11-2 to TRBJ2-2; maybe TRBD1 (6 bases). V shed 5 bases and J shed 3 bases, with 13 bases lying between them. Germline V gene data show CDR1 as SGHAT and CDR2 as FQNNGV. The CDR3 totals 15 residues. CDR3 sequence: CASSRRGQYTGELFF. CDR3 in DNA: TGTGCCAGCAGCCGTCGAGGACAGTACACCGGGGAGCTGTTTTTT.

CDR3 loop: CASRPGGSYNEQFF. The CDR3 bases are TGTGCCAGCAGACCAGGGGGCTCCTACAATGAGCAGTTCTTC. The rearrangement uses TRBV28 and TRBJ2-1, with TRBD1 matching 7 bases. Per germline, CDR1 MDHEN and CDR2 SYDVKM. Trimming at V came to 6 bases and at J to 0 bases, leaving 2 bases not matched to a gene. This CDR3 region has 14 residues.

This clone was recorded once. The chain has TRBV21-1 and TRBJ1-1. TRBV21-1 is reported as a pseudogene. The CDR3 length is 11 residues. The CDR3 nucleotides read TGTGCCAGCAGCTTCTTCACTGAAGCTTTCTTT. Amino acids: CASSFFTEAFF.

The sample holds a few counts of this clone. V and J are TRBV5-4 and TRBJ1-6; D is unclear. Trimming cost V 4 bases and J 0 bases, with 8 bases left between them. CDR3 length equals 15 residues. In germline, CDR1 is SGHNT, CDR2 YYREEE (reference sequence). The CDR3 reads CASSVSSSYNSPLHF. CDR3 coding DNA: TGTGCCAGCAGCGTTTCTAGCTCCTATAATTCACCCCTCCACTTT.

The J gene is TRBJ1-5, the V gene TRBV19; D is undetermined. Trimming cost V 7 bases and J 0 bases, with 10 bases left between them. Germline CDR1 and CDR2: LNHDA and SQIVND (reference sequence). This CDR3 region has 14 residues. The CDR3 here is CASNIGVSNQPQHF. In DNA, the CDR3 is TGTGCCAGTAATATCGGGGTTAGCAATCAGCCCCAGCATTTT.

The rearrangement uses TRBV18 and TRBJ2-5; D may be TRBD2 (6 bases). Trimming took off 2 bases at V and 2 bases at J, with 15 bases between the two ends. The germline V gene encodes CDR1 KGHSH and CDR2 LQKENI. The CDR3 runs 16 residues. As DNA, the CDR3 is TGTGCCAGCTCACCAAGGAGGGTCTTGGGGCAAGAGACCCAGTACTTC. Protein product: CASSPRRVLGQETQYF.

This rearrangement joins TRBV28 to TRBJ1-2, with TRBD1 matching over 7 bases. The germline V gene has CDR1 MDHEN and CDR2 SYDVKM. V dropped 3 bases and J dropped 5; count of bases not matched to a gene: 3. CDR3 length equals 13 residues. CDR3: CASSFWTGYGYTF. CDR3 coding DNA: TGTGCCAGCAGTTTCTGGACAGGATATGGCTACACCTTC.

J is TRBJ2-1 and V is TRBV5-1; 9 positions match TRBD2. After removal of 4 bases from V and 6 bases from J, the junction contained 8 bases not matched to a gene. This CDR3 region has 15 residues. CDR1 is SGHRS and CDR2 is YFSETQ in the germline V gene. Here the CDR3 DNA reads TGCGCCAGCAGCCCCACTAGCGGGTTCGGCAATGAGCAGTTCTTC. Protein: CASSPTSGFGNEQFF.

The table lists this clone with a count of one. The rearrangement uses TRBV29-1 and TRBJ2-1, with 8 bases aligning to TRBD2. Germline trimming cut 7 bases from V and 6 bases from J; bases unmatched to any gene: 8. This CDR3 spans 13 amino acids. The germline V gene encodes CDR1 SQVTM and CDR2 ANQGSEA. CDR3 DNA sequence: TGCAGCGCCGTACTAGCGGTCGTCAATGAGCAGTTCTTC. This encodes CSAVLAVVNEQFF.

This sequence joins TRBV4-2 and TRBJ1-2; maybe TRBD1 (5 bases). V lost 4 bases and J lost 8, with 26 bases in between. The CDR3 is 17 amino acids. Germline assignment: CDR1 LGHNA and CDR2 YNFKEQ. CDR3 loop: CASSPRDDGTPGPGYTF. Written as DNA, the CDR3 is TGTGCCAGCAGCCCGCGGGACGACGGGACTCCTGGCCCCGGCTACACCTTC.

This CDR3 reads CASSQVPGQGFGGYTF. The CDR3 DNA sequence: TGCGCCAGCAGCCAGGTACCGGGACAGGGGTTCGGTGGCTACACCTTC. This sequence joins TRBV4-1 and TRBJ1-2; 10 bases map to TRBD1. CDR3 length: 16 amino acids. V shed 3 bases, J shed 7 bases, and the junction held 11 bases outside the gene matches. The germline V gene has CDR1 MGHRA and CDR2 YSYEKL.

This clone showed up just a few times. Other DNA sequences from this sample encode an identical CDR3 as well. V and J are TRBV7-3 and TRBJ2-3; weak D call: TRBD2 (6 bases). Trimming stripped 1 base from V and 1 base from J, with 6 bases between. The CDR3 is 14 residues long. Germline V gene lookup returns CDR1 SGHTA and CDR2 FQGTGA. This CDR3 reads CASSLRGGTDTQYF. The CDR3 region has the DNA TGTGCCAGCAGCTTAAGGGGGGGCACAGATACGCAGTATTTT.

V is TRBV7-2 and J is TRBJ2-7; 8 nucleotides align to TRBD2. Germline CDR1 is SGHTA and CDR2 is FQGNSA. CDR3 length: 14 residues. The V segment lost 6 bases and the J segment 0 bases; nucleotides outside the gene matches: 4. In DNA form, the CDR3 reads TGTGCCAGCAGTAGCGGGACAAGCTCCTACGAGCAGTACTTC. Residues: CASSSGTSSYEQYF.

The chain uses TRBV4-3 and TRBJ1-3; maybe TRBD1 (5 bases). CDR3 length: 16 residues. Trimming cost V 3 bases and J 0 bases, with 12 bases left between them. CDR1 and CDR2 from the germline V gene are LGHNA and YSLEER. CDR3 amino acids: CASSHAWGSSGNTIYF. The DNA for the CDR3 is TGCGCCAGCAGCCATGCCTGGGGCAGCTCTGGAAACACCATATATTTT.

The chain couples TRBV7-9 to TRBJ1-2; 7 bases match TRBD1. This CDR3 has 14 amino acids. The V segment lost 5 bases and the J segment 8 bases; nucleotides outside the gene matches: 11. Germline CDR1 is SEHNR and CDR2 is FQNEAQ (reference sequence). The DNA of the CDR3 is TGTGCCAGCAGCCCCTTGACAGGGTCTAGGGGCTACACCTTC. It codes for CASSPLTGSRGYTF. Looking up the rest from reference TRBV7-9 and TRBJ1-2 gives the full variable domain: DTGVSQNPRHKITKRGQNVTFRCDPISEHNRLYWYRQTLGQGPEFLTYFQNEAQLEKSRLLSDRFSAERPKGSFSTLEIQRTEQGDSAMYLCASSPLTGSRGYTFGSGTRLTVV.

The chain links TRBV19 to TRBJ1-5, with D tentatively TRBD1 (5 bases). V gave up 5 bases and J gave up 4 bases, with 12 bases separating them. Germline V CDR1 and CDR2: LNHDA, SQIVND (reference sequence). This CDR3 is built from 14 residues. The CDR3 loop is CASSQMTANQPQHF. DNA of the CDR3: TGTGCCAGTAGTCAAATGACAGCTAATCAGCCCCAGCATTTT.

V usage is TRBV6-1 and J usage is TRBJ1-2, with a possible D match to TRBD1 (5 bases). Trimming stripped 6 bases from V and 9 bases from J, with 14 bases between. CDR3 length: 12 amino acids. The germline CDR1 and CDR2 sequences are MNHNS and SASEGT. DNA for the CDR3: TGTGCCAGCAGCAATCCAGGGCGACGCTACACCTTC. It is translated as CASSNPGRRYTF.

The chain recombines TRBV9 with TRBJ2-1, with D possibly matching TRBD1 (5 bases). V was trimmed by 0 bases and J by 3 bases, leaving 13 bases between them. Per the germline V gene, CDR1 is SGDLS and CDR2 is YYNGEE. The CDR3 runs to 16 residues. The CDR3 sequence is CASSVGGLSLYNEQFF. The CDR3 coding sequence is TGTGCCAGCAGCGTAGGGGGCCTATCTCTCTACAATGAGCAGTTCTTC. Looking up the rest from reference TRBV9 and TRBJ2-1 gives the full variable domain: DSGVTQTPKHLITATGQRVTLRCSPRSGDLSVYWYQQSLDQGLQFLIQYYNGEERAKGNILERFSAQQFPDLHSELNLSSLELGDSALYFCASSVGGLSLYNEQFFGPGTRLTVL.

J is TRBJ2-7 and V is TRBV25-1; a weak D match, TRBD1 (6 bases). The CDR3 loop spans 13 amino acids. Germline CDR1 and CDR2: MGHDK and SYGVNS. V lost 2 bases and J 9 bases, leaving 14 bases between the germline ends. This CDR3 is CASSELNRAAQYF. The CDR3 coding sequence is TGTGCCAGCAGTGAACTCAACAGGGCAGCGCAGTACTTC.

This chain links TRBV12-5 with TRBJ2-2; D is perhaps TRBD2 (5 bases). The CDR3 runs to 14 residues. The germline gives CDR1 LGHNT, CDR2 FRNRAP. V was shortened by 6 bases and J by 3 bases, with 11 bases between the two germline ends. Written as DNA, the CDR3 is TGTGCTAGTGGCGCCCTAGCTTACACCGGGGAGCTGTTTTTT. The encoded protein is CASGALAYTGELFF.

Note on this clone: Other DNA sequences in the same sample also yield this CDR3. The chain employs TRBV9 and TRBJ1-5, with D perhaps TRBD1 (5 bases). Germline CDR1 reads SGDLS; CDR2 reads YYNGEE. The CDR3 loop spans 14 amino acids. The V and J ends lost 0 bases and 4 bases respectively, with 8 bases between them. Here the CDR3 reads CASSVGDSNQPQHF. For the CDR3, the DNA is TGTGCCAGCAGCGTAGGGGACTCTAATCAGCCCCAGCATTTT. The entire variable domain, with the rest obtained from reference TRBV9 and TRBJ1-5, is as follows: DSGVTQTPKHLITATGQRVTLRCSPRSGDLSVYWYQQSLDQGLQFLIQYYNGEERAKGNILERFSAQQFPDLHSELNLSSLELGDSALYFCASSVGDSNQPQHFGDGTRLSIL.

The sample holds a few counts of this clone. V gene TRBV6-1 combines with J gene TRBJ1-5; maybe TRBD1 (6 bases). The V gene's germline CDR1 is MNHNS and CDR2 SASEGT. The CDR3 is made up of 14 amino acids. V was pared by 7 bases and J by 7 bases, with 17 bases between. CDR3 amino acids: CASTQTGSRQPQHF. The CDR3, as DNA: TGTGCCAGCACACAAACAGGGTCGAGGCAGCCCCAGCATTTT.

J is TRBJ2-1 and V is TRBV6-5; TRBD2 aligns across 10 bases. Germline-derived CDR1 and CDR2 are MNHEY and SVGAGI. The length of the CDR3 is 13 residues. V lost 2 bases to trimming and J lost 12 bases; unmatched junction nucleotides: 4. DNA of the CDR3: TGTGCCAGCAGTTACGGGTTAGCGGGGGGGCAGTTCTTC. Protein product: CASSYGLAGGQFF.